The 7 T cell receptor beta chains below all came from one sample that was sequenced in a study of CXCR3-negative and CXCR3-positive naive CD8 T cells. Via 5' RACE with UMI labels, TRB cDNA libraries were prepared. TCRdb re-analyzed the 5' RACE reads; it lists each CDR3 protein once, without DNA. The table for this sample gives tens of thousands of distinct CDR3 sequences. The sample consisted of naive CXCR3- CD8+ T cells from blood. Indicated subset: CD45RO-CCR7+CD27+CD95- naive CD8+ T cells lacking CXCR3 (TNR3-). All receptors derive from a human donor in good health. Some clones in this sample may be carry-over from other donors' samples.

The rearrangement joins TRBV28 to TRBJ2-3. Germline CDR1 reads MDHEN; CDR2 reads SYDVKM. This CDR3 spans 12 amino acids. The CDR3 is CASSPQVSPQYF.

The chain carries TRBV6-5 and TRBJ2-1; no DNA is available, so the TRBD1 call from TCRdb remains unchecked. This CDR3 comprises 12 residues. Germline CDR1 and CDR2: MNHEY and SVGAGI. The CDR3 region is CASSPDRDEQFF.

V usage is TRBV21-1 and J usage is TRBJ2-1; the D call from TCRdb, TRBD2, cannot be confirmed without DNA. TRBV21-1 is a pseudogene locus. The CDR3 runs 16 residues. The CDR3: CASSKVRKGAYNEQFF.

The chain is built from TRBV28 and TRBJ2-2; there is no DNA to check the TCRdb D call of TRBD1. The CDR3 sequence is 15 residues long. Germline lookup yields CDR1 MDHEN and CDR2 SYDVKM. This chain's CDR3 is CASSPRAANTGELFF. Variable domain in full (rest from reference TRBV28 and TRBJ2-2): DVKVTQSSRYLVKRTGEKVFLECVQDMDHENMFWYRQDPGLGLRLIYFSYDVKMKEKGDIPEGYSVSREKKERFSLILESASTNQTSMYLCASSPRAANTGELFFGEGSRLTVL.

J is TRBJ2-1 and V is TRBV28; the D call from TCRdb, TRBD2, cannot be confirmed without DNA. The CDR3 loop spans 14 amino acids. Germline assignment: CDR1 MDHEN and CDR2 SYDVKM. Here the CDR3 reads CASSAGLVENEQFF.

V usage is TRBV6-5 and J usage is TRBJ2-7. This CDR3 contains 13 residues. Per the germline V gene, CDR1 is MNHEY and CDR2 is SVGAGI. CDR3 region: CASSYSDGYEQYF.

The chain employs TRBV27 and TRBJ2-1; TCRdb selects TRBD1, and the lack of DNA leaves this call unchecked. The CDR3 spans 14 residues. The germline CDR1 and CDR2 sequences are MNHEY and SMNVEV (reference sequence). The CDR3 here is CASWGRGTYNEQFF.